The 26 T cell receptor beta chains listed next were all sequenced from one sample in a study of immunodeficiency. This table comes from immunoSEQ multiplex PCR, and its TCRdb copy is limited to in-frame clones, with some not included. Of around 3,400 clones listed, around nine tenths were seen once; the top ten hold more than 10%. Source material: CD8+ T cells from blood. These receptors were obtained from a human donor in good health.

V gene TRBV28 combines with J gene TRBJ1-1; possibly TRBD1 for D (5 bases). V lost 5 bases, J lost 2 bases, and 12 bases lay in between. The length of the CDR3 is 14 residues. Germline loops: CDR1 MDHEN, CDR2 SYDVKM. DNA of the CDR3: TGTGCCAGCAGTCGAACAGGATTCAACACTGAAGCTTTCTTT. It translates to CASSRTGFNTEAFF.

CDR3 in amino acids: CASDRSDTGELFF. The CDR3 nucleotides are TGTGCCAGTGACAGGAGCGACACCGGGGAGCTGTTTTTT. V gene TRBV19 combines with J gene TRBJ2-2; perhaps TRBD1 as D (6 bases). V was shortened by 8 bases and J by 3 bases, with 10 bases between the two germline ends. CDR3 length: 13 amino acids. The germline CDR1 and CDR2 sequences are LNHDA and SQIVND (reference sequence).

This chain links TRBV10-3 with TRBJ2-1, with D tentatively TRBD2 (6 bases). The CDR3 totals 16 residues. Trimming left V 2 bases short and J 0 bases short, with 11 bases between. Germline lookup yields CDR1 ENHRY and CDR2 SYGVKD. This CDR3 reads CAISEGGGTSYNEQFF. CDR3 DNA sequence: TGTGCCATCAGTGAGGGCGGCGGGACCTCCTACAATGAGCAGTTCTTC.

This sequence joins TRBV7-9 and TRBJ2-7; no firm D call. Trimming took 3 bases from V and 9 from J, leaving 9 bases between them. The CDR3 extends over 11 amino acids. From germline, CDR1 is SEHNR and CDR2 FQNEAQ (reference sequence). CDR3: CASSLGAGQYF. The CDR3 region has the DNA TGTGCCAGCAGCTTGGGCGCAGGGCAGTACTTC.

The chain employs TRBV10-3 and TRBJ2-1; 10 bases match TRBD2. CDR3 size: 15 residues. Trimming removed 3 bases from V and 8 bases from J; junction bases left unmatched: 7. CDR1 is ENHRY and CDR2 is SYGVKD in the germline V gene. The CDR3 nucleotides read TGTGCCATCAGTGAATTGAGCGGGGGGGAGGATGAGCAGTTCTTC. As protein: CAISELSGGEDEQFF.

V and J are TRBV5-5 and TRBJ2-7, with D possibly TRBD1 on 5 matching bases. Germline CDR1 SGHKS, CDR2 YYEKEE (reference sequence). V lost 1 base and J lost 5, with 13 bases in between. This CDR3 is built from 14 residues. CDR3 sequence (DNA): TGTGCCAGCAGCTTGTCTCGGACATTTGACGAGCAGTACTTC. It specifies CASSLSRTFDEQYF.

CDR3 nucleotides: TGTGCCAGCAGCAGGGACAGCTCCTACAATGAGCAGTTCTTC. Protein: CASSRDSSYNEQFF. The rearrangement uses TRBV7-9 and TRBJ2-1; 7 bases fit TRBD1. Germline V gene lookup returns CDR1 SEHNR and CDR2 FQNEAQ (reference sequence). This CDR3 spans 14 amino acids. With 5 bases clipped from V and 0 bases from J, the junction kept 1 base outside the gene matches.

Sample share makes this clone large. DNA of the CDR3: TGTGCCAGCAGCTTAGGATCCTACAATGAGCAGTTCTTC. It translates to CASSLGSYNEQFF. The chain combines TRBV7-6 with TRBJ2-1; D remains unclear. Germline lookup yields CDR1 SGHVS and CDR2 FNYEAQ. V was trimmed by 1 base and J by 1 base, leaving 2 bases between them. This CDR3 comprises 13 residues.

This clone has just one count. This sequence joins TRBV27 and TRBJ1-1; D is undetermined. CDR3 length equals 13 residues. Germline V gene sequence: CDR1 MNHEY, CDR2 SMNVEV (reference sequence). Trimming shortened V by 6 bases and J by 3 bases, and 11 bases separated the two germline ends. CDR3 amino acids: CASSPDGYTEAFF. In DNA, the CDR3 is TGTGCCAGCAGCCCGGACGGCTACACTGAAGCTTTCTTT.

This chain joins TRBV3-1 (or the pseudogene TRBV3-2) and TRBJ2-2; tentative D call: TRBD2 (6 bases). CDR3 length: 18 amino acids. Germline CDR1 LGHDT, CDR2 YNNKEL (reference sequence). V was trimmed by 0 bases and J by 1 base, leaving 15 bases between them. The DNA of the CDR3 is TGTGCCAGCAGCCAAGATAGGGAGGCAGGAAGGAACACCGGGGAGCTGTTTTTT. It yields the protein CASSQDREAGRNTGELFF.

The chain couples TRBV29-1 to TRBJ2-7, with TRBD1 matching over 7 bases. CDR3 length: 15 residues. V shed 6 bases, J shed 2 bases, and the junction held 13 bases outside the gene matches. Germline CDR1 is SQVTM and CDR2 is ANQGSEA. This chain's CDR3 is CSVQLQGRNPYEQYF. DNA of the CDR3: TGCAGCGTCCAGTTACAGGGGCGAAACCCCTACGAGCAGTACTTC.

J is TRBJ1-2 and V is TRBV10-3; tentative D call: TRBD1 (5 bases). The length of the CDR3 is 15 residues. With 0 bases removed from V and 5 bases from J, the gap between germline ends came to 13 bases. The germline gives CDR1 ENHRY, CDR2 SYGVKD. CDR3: CAISESGGHFYGYTF. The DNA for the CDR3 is TGTGCCATCAGTGAGTCGGGCGGACACTTTTATGGCTACACCTTC.

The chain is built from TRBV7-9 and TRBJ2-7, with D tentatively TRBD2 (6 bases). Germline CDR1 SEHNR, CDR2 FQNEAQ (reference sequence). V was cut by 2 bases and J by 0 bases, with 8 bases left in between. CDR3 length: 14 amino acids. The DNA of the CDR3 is TGTGCCAGCAGCTTAAGGCGGGGCTCCTACGAGCAGTACTTC. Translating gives CASSLRRGSYEQYF.

CDR3 amino acids: CASSQVGEADTQYF. The CDR3 DNA follows: TGCGCCAGCAGCCAAGTCGGGGAGGCAGATACGCAGTATTTT. The chain joins TRBV4-1 to TRBJ2-3, with a weak D call TRBD2 (6 bases). In germline, CDR1 is MGHRA, CDR2 YSYEKL. The CDR3 runs to 14 residues. The ends were cut back, 1 base at V and 4 bases at J, with 9 bases in the middle.

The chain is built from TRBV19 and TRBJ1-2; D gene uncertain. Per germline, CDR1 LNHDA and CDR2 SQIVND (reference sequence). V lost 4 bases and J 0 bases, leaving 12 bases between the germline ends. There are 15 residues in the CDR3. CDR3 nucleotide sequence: TGTGCCAGTAGTACTGGCGGCGGCTCTAACTATGGCTACACCTTC. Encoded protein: CASSTGGGSNYGYTF.

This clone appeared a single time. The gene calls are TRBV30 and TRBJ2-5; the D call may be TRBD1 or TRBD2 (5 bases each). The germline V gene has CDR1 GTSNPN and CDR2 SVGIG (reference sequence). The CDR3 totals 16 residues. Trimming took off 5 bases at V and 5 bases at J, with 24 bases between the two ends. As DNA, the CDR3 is TGTGCCTGGGATCACCAAACTGGCAGGGCGGGTGAGACCCAGTACTTC. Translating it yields CAWDHQTGRAGETQYF.

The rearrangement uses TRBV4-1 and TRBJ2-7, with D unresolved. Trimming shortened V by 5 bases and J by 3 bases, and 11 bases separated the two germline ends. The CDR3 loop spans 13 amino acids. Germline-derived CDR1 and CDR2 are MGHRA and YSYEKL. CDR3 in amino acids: CASSSGALYEQYF. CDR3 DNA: TGCGCCAGCAGCTCAGGTGCCCTCTACGAGCAGTACTTC.

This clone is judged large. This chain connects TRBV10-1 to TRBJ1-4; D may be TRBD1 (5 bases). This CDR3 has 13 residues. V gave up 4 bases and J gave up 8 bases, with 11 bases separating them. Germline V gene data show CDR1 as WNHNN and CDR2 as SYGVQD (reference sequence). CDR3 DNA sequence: TGCGCCAGCAGTGCTGGGGGTGGAGAAAAACTGTTTTTT. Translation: CASSAGGGEKLFF.

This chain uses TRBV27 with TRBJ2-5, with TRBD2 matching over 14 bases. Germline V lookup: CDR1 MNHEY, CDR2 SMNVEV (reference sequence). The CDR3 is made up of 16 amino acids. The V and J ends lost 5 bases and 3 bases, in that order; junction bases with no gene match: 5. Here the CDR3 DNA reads TGTGCCAGCAGTCAGGGACTAGCGGGAGTCAAAGAGACCCAGTACTTC. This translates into CASSQGLAGVKETQYF.

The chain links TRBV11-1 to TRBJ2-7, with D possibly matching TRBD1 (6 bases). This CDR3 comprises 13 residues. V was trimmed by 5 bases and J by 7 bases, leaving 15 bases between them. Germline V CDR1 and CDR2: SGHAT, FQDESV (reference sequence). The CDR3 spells CASSPTGSEEQYF. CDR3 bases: TGTGCCAGCAGCCCTACAGGGTCTGAGGAGCAGTACTTC.

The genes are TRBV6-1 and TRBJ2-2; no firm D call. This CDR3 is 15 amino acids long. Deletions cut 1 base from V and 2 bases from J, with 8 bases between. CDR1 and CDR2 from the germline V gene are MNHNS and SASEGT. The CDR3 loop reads CASSEVEDNTGELFF. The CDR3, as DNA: TGTGCCAGCAGTGAAGTAGAGGACAACACCGGGGAGCTGTTTTTT.

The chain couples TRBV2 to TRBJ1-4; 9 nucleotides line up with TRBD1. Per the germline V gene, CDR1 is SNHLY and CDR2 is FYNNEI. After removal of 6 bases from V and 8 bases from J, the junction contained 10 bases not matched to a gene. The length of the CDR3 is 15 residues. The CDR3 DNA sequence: TGTGCCAGCAGCCCAACAGGGGGCCCCTTGGAAAAACTGTTTTTT. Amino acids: CASSPTGGPLEKLFF.

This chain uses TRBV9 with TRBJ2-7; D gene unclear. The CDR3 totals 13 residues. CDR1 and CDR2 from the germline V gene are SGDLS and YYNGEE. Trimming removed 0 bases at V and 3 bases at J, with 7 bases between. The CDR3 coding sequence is TGTGCCAGCAGCGTAGGGTTCGGCTACGAGCAGTACTTC. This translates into CASSVGFGYEQYF.

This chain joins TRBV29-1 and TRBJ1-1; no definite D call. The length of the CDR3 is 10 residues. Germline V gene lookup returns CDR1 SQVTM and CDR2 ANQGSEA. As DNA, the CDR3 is TGCCGCACCGGGGACACTGAAGCTTTCTTT. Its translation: CRTGDTEAFF.

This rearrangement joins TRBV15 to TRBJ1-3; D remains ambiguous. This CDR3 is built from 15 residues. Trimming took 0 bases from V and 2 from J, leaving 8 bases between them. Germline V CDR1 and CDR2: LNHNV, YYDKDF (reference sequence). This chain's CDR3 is CATSRDRVAGNTIYF. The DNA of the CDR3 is TGTGCCACCAGCAGAGATAGGGTGGCTGGAAACACCATATATTTT.

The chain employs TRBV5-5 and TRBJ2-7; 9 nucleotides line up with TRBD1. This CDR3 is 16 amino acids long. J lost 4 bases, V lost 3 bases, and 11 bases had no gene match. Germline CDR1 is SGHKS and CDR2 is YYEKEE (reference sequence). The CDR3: CASSWEGTGILYEQYF. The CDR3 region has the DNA TGTGCCAGCAGCTGGGAGGGGACAGGGATATTATACGAGCAGTACTTC.